This TCR beta chain was sequenced during a study of human T cells and chemical hapten exposure. Time point here: patch test 3, about 24 weeks after DPC sensitization. Documented treatment: therapeutic diphenylcyclopropenone sensitization with weekly scalp DPC. Unseparated into fractions, whole blood served as the source from which total RNA was extracted. At least ten counts were recorded for this clonotype. The V and J ends lost 3 bases and 10 bases respectively, with 16 bases between them. CDR1 is SGHAT and CDR2 is FQNNGV in the germline V gene. This CDR3 region has 14 residues. From the RACE reads, TCRdb called clonotypes with MiXCR, one entry per CDR3 protein. This table holds under 50,000 distinct CDR3 sequences, around 9.5% found once.

J is TRBJ2-1 and V is TRBV11-2; the D gene could be TRBD1 or TRBD2 (5 bases each). This clonotype was sampled from a middle-aged man with alopecia areata. Some clones in this sample may be carry-over from other donors' samples. This sample comprised whole blood, obtained in connection with sensitization to the hapten diphenylcyclopropenone (DPC). This CDR3 is CASSFSVGAGEQFF. The DNA for the CDR3 is TGTGCCAGCAGCTTTAGCGTCGGGGCGGGCGAGCAGTTCTTC.